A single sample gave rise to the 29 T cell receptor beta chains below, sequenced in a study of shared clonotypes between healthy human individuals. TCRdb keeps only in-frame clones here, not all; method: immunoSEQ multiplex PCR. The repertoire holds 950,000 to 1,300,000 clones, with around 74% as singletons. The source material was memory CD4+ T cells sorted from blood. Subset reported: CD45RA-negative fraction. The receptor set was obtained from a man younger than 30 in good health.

CDR3 residues: CASSRSGGTSYNEQFF. The CDR3 DNA is TGTGCCAGCAGCCGTAGCGGGGGGACCTCCTACAATGAGCAGTTCTTC. This chain joins TRBV5-4 and TRBJ2-1; TRBD2 agrees at 10 bases. V lost 4 bases to trimming and J lost 0 bases; unmatched junction nucleotides: 4. This CDR3 is 16 amino acids long. CDR1 and CDR2 (germline): SGHNT, YYREEE (reference sequence).

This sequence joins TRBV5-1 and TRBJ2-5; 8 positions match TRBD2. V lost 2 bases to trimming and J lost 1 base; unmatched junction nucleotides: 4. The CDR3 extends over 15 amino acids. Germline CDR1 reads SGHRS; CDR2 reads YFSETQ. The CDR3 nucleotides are TGCGCCAGCAGCTTATTCGGGGGGGCCCAAGAGACCCAGTACTTC. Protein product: CASSLFGGAQETQYF.

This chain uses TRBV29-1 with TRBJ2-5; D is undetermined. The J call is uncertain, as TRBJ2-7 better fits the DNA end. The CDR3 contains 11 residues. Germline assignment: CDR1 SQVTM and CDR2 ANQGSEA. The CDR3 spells CSVERSYEQYF. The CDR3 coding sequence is TGCAGCGTTGAGAGATCCTACGAGCAGTACTTC.

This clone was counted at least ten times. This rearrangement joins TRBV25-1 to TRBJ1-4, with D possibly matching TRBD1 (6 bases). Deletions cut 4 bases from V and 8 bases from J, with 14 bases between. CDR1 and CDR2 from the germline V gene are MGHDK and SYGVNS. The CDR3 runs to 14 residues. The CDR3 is CASSGVTGLEKLFF. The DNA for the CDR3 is TGTGCCAGCAGTGGGGTAACAGGGTTGGAAAAACTGTTTTTT.

The CDR3 DNA sequence: TGTGCCAGCAGCCTTGGGGTTCTGAACACCGGGGAGCTGTTTTTT. This gives the protein CASSLGVLNTGELFF. V gene TRBV28 combines with J gene TRBJ2-2; D is unresolved. This CDR3 contains 15 residues. Germline CDR1 and CDR2: MDHEN and SYDVKM. Trimming removed 6 bases at V and 1 base at J, with 12 bases between.

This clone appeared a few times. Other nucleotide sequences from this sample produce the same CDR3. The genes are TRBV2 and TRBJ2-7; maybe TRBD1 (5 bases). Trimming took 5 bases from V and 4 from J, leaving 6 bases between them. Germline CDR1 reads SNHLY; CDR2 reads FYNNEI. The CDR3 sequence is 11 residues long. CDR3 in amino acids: CASSSGYEQYF. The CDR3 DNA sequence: TGTGCCAGCAGTTCAGGGTACGAGCAGTACTTC.

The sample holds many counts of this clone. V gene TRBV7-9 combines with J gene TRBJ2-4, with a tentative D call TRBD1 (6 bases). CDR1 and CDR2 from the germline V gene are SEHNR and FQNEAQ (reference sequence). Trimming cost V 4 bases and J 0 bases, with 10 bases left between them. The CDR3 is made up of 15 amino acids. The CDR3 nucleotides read TGTGCCAGCAGCTCCCTAGGGGGAGCCAAAAACATTCAGTACTTC. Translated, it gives CASSSLGGAKNIQYF.

Written as DNA, the CDR3 is TGCGCCAGCAGCCAAGATCTCCAGGAAGCGAACACCGGGGAGCTGTTTTTT. Residues: CASSQDLQEANTGELFF. The chain employs TRBV4-1 and TRBJ2-2; D is unresolved. The CDR3 covers 17 residues. Germline V lookup: CDR1 MGHRA, CDR2 YSYEKL. Between the trimmed V and J ends, which lost 0 bases and 0 bases, there was a span of 11 bases.

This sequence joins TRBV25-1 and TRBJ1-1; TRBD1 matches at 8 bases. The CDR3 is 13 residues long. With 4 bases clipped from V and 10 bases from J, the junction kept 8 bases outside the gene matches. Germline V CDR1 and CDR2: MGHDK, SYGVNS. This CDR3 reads CASSGGTGLGAFF. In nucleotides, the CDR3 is TGTGCCAGCAGTGGGGGGACAGGCCTTGGAGCTTTCTTT.

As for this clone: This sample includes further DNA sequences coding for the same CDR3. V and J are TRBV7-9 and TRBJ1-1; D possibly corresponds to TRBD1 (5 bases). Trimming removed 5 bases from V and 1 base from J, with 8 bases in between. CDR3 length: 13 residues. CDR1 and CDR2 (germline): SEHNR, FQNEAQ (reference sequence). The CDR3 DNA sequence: TGTGCCAGCAGCCAAACAGGGAACACTGAAGCTTTCTTT. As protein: CASSQTGNTEAFF.

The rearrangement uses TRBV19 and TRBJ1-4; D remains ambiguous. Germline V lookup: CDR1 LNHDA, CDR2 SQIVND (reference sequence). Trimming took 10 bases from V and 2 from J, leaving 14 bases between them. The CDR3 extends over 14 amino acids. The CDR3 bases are TGTGCCACCTCAGAAGAGGCTACTAATGAAAAACTGTTTTTT. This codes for CATSEEATNEKLFF.

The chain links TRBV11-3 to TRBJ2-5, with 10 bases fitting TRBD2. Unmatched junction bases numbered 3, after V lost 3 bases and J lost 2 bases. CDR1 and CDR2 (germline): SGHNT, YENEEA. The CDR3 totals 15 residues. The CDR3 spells CASSFTSGAQETQYF. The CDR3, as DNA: TGTGCCAGCAGCTTTACTAGCGGGGCACAAGAGACCCAGTACTTC.

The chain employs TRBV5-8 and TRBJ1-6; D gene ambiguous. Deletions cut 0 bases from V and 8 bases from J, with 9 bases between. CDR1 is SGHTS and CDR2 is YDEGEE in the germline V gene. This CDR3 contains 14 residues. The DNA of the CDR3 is TGTGCCAGCAGCTTGGTACTACGGGATTCACCCCTCCACTTT. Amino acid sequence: CASSLVLRDSPLHF.

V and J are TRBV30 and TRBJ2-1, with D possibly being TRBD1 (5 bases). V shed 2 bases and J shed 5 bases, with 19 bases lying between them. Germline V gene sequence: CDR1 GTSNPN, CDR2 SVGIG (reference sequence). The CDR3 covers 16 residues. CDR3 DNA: TGTGCCTGGAGTACTGATCTCCTCCTGGGGCACAATGAGCAGTTCTTC. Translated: CAWSTDLLLGHNEQFF.

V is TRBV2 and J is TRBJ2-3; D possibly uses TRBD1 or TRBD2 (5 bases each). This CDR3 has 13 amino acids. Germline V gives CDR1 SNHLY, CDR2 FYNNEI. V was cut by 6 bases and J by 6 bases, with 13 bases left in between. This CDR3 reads CASRGDMRDTQYF. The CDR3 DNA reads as TGTGCCAGCAGGGGGGATATGAGGGATACGCAGTATTTT.

In DNA form, the CDR3 reads TGTGCCAGCAGTCCCAAACGGGAGAGTACGGGTGAAAAACTGTTTTTT. This sequence encodes CASSPKRESTGEKLFF. The gene calls are TRBV25-1 and TRBJ1-4; no definite D call. Germline V CDR1 and CDR2: MGHDK, SYGVNS. This CDR3 has 16 amino acids. Trimming stripped 5 bases from V and 7 bases from J, with 20 bases between.

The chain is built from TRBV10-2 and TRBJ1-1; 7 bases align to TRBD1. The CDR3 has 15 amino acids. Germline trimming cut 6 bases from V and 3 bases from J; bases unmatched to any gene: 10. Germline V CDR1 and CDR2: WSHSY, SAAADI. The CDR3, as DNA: TGCGCCAGCAGGGTCTCCGGCAGGGGGGACACTGAAGCTTTCTTT. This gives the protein CASRVSGRGDTEAFF.

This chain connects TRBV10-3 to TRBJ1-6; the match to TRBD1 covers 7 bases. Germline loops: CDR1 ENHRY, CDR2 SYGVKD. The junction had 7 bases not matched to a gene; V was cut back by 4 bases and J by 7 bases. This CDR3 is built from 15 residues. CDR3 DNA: TGTGCCATCAGTGCCAGACAGGGCGACAATTCACCCCTCCACTTT. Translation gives CAISARQGDNSPLHF.

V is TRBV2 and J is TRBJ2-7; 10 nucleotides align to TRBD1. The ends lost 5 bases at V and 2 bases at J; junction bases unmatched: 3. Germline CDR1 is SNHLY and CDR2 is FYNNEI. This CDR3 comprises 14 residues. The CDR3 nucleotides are TGTGCCAGCAGTCGGGACAGGGGACCCTACGAGCAGTACTTC. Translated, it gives CASSRDRGPYEQYF.

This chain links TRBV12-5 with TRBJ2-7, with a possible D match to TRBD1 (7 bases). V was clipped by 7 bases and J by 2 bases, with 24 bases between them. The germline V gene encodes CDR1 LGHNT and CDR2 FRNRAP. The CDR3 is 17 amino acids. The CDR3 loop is CASASLPRGAVPYEQYF. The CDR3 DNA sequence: TGTGCTAGTGCCTCCTTGCCCAGGGGGGCGGTTCCCTACGAGCAGTACTTC.

CDR3 in amino acids: CASSYAATYEQYF. The DNA of the CDR3 is TGTGCCAGCAGTTACGCGGCCACCTACGAGCAGTACTTC. The chain recombines TRBV6-6 with TRBJ2-7; D uncertain. The CDR3 runs to 13 residues. V shed 2 bases and J shed 2 bases, with 7 bases lying between them. The germline V gene has CDR1 MNHNY and CDR2 SVGAGI (reference sequence).

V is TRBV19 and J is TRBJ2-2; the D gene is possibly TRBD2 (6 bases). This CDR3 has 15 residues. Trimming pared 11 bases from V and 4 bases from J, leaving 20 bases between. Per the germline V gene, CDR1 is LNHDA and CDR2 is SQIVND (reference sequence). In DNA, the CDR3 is TGTGCCTCAGTGGGAGGCAAGTCGGGCACCGGGGAGCTGTTTTTT. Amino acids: CASVGGKSGTGELFF.

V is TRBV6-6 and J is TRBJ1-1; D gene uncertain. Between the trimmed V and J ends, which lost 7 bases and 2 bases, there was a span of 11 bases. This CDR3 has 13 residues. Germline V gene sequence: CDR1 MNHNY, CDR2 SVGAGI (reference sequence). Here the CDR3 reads CASTYTDNTEAFF. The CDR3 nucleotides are TGTGCCAGCACCTATACAGATAACACTGAAGCTTTCTTT.

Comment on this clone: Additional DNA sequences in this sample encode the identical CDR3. The CDR3 coding sequence is TGTGCCAGCTCACCAGGGACAGGGAACTCTGGGGCCAACGTCCTGACTTTC. Protein sequence: CASSPGTGNSGANVLTF. V is TRBV18 and J is TRBJ2-6, with TRBD1 matching 9 bases. The CDR3 is 17 amino acids. J gave up 0 bases and V 2 bases, and 2 bases lay outside the gene matches. Germline V gene lookup returns CDR1 KGHSH and CDR2 LQKENI.

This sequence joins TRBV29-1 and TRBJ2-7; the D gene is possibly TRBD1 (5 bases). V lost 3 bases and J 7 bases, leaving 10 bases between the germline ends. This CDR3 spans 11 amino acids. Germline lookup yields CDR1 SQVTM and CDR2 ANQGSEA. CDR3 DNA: TGCAGCGTTGAGGTAAAGGGGGAGCAGTACTTC. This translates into CSVEVKGEQYF.

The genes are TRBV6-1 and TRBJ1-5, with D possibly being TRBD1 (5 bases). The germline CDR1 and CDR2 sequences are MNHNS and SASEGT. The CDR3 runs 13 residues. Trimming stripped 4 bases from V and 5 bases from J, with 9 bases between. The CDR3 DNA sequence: TGTGCCAGCAGTGCGGTGGGGGATCAGCCCCAGCATTTT. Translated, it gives CASSAVGDQPQHF.

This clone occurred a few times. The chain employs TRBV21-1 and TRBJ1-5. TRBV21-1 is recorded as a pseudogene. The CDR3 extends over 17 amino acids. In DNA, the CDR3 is TGTGCCAGCAGGTATAAAAGGCAGGGCCTTCGGGGTCAGCCCCAGCATTTT. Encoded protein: CASRYKRQGLRGQPQHF.

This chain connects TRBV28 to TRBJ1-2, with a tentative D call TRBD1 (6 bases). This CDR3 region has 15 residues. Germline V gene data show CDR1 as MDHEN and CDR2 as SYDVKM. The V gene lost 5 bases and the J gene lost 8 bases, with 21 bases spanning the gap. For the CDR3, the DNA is TGTGCCAGCAGTAGCGGGGGCGGACGCTATGTGGGCTACACCTTC. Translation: CASSSGGGRYVGYTF.

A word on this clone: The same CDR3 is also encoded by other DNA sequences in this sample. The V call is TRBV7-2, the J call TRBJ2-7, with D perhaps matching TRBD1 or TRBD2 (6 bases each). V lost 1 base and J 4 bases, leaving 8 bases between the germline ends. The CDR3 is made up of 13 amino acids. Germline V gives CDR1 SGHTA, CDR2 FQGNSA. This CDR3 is CASSLGGTYEQYF. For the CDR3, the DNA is TGTGCCAGCAGCTTAGGCGGGACATACGAGCAGTACTTC.